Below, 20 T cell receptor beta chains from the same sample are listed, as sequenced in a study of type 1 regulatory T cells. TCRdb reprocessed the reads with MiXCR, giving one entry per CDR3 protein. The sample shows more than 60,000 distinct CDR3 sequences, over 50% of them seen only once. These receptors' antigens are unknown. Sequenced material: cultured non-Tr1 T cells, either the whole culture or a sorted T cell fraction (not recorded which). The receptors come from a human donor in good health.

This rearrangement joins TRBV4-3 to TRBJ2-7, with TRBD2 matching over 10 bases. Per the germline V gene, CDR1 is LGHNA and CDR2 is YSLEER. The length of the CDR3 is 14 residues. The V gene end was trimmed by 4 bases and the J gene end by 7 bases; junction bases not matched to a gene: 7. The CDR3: CASSLLAGVKEQYF. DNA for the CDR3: TGCGCCAGCAGCCTGCTAGCGGGAGTAAAAGAGCAGTACTTC.

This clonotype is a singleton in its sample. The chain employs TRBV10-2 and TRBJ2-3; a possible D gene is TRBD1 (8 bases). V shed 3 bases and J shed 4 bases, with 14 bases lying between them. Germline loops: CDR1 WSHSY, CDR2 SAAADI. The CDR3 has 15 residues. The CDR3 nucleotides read TGCGCCAGCAGTGAAACAACAGGGGGGGCAGATACGCAGTATTTT. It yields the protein CASSETTGGADTQYF.

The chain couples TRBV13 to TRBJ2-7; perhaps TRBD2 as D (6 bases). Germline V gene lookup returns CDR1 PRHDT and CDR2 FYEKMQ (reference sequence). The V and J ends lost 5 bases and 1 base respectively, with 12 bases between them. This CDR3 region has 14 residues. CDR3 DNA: TGTGCCAGCAGCCAAGGGGACTCGTCCTACGAGCAGTACTTC. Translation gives CASSQGDSSYEQYF.

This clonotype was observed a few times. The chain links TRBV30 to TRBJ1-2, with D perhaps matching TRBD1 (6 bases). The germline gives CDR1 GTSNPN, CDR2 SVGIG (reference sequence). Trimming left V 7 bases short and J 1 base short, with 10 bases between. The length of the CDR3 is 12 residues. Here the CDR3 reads CALRQVNYGYTF. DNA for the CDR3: TGTGCCTTACGACAGGTTAACTATGGCTACACCTTC.

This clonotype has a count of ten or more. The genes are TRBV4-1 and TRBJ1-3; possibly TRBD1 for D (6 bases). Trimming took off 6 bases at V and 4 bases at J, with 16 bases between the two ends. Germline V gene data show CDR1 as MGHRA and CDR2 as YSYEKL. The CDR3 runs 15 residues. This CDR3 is CASSQQGSGGNTIYF. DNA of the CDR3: TGCGCCAGCAGTCAACAGGGCTCGGGAGGAAACACCATATATTTT.

CDR3 in amino acids: CATSRDSGMMSGELFF. In nucleotides, the CDR3 is TGTGCCACCAGCAGAGATAGCGGGATGATGTCCGGGGAGCTGTTTTTT. The J gene is TRBJ2-2, the V gene TRBV15; 8 bases are shared with TRBD2. The CDR3 runs to 16 residues. Germline V gene lookup returns CDR1 LNHNV and CDR2 YYDKDF (reference sequence). With V trimmed by 0 bases and J by 6 bases, 6 bases remained unmatched.

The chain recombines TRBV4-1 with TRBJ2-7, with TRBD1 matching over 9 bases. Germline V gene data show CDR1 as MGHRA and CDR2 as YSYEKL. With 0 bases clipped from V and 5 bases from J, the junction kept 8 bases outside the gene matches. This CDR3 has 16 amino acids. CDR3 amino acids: CASSQDQGQGNHEQYF. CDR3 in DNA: TGCGCCAGCAGCCAAGACCAGGGACAGGGTAACCACGAGCAGTACTTC.

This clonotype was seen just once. The chain's CDR3 is CSASRGTLHF. CDR3 in DNA: TGCAGTGCTAGTCGTGGGACCCTCCACTTT. The V gene is TRBV20-1, the J gene TRBJ1-6; D ambiguous. The germline V and J ends were trimmed by 3 bases and 14 bases, with 8 bases remaining between them. CDR1 DFQATT and CDR2 SNEGSKA come from the germline V gene (reference sequence). The CDR3 extends over 10 amino acids.

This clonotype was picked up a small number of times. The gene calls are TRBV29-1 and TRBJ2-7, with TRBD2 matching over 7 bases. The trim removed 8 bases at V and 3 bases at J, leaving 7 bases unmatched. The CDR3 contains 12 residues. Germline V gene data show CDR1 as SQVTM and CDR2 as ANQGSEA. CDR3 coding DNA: TGCAGCAACGCGGGGGAGGGCTACGAGCAGTACTTC. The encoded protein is CSNAGEGYEQYF.

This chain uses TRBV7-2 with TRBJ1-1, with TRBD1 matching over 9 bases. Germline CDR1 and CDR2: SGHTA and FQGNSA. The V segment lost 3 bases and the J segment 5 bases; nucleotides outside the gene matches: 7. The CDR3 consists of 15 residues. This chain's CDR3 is CASSFNRGRGTEAFF. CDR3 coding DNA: TGTGCCAGCAGCTTTAACAGGGGGCGTGGAACTGAAGCTTTCTTT. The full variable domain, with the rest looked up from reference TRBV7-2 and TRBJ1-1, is GAGVSQSPSNKVTEKGKDVELRCDPISGHTALYWYRQSLGQGLEFLIYFQGNSAPDKSGLPSDRFSAERTGGSVSTLTIQRTQQEDSAVYLCASSFNRGRGTEAFFGQGTRLTVV.

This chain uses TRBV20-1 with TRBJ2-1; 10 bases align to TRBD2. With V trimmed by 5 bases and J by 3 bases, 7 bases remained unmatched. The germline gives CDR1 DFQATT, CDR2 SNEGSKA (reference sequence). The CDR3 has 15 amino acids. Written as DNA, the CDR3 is TGCAGTGCTTACCCCCTAGCGGGAGTCTACAATGAGCAGTTCTTC. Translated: CSAYPLAGVYNEQFF.

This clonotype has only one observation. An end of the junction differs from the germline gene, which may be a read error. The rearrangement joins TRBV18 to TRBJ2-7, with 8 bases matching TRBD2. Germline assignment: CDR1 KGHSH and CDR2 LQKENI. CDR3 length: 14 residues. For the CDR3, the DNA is TGTGCCGGCTCCGGACTAGCAGAAACCTACGAGCAGTACTTC. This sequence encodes CAGSGLAETYEQYF.

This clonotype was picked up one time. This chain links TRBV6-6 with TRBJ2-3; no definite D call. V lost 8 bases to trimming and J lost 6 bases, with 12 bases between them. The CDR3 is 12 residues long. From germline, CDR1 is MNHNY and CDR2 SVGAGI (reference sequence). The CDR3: CASGPSADTQYF. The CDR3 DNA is TGTGCCAGCGGACCGTCGGCGGATACGCAGTATTTT.

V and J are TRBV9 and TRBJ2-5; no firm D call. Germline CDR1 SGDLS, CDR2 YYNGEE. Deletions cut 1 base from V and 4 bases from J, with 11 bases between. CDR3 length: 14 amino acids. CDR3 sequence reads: CASSVFGLGETQYF. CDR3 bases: TGTGCCAGCAGCGTATTTGGCCTCGGAGAGACCCAGTACTTC.

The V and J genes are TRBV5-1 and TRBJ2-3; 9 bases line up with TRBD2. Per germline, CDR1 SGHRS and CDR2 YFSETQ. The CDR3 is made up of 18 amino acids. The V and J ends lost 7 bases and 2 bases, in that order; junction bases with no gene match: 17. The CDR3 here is CASSSGLAGVGYTDTQYF. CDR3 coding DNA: TGCGCCAGCTCCAGCGGATTAGCGGGAGTGGGCTACACAGATACGCAGTATTTT.

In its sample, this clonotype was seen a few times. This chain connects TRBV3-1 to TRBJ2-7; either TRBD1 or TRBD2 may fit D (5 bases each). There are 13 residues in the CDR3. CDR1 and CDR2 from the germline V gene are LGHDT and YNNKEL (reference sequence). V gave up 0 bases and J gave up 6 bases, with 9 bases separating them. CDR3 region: CASSQDRDGEQYF. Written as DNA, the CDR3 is TGTGCCAGCAGCCAAGATCGGGACGGCGAGCAGTACTTC.

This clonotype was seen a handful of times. The CDR3, as DNA: TGCAGTGCTAGTGCCATTAGTCGGGGGTGGACTAGCGGGGACTCCTACAATGAGCAGTTCTTC. Its translation is CSASAISRGWTSGDSYNEQFF. The chain links TRBV20-1 to TRBJ2-1; TRBD2 agrees at 12 bases. The V segment lost 3 bases and the J segment 0 bases; nucleotides outside the gene matches: 18. This CDR3 is built from 21 residues. Germline CDR1 is DFQATT and CDR2 is SNEGSKA (reference sequence).

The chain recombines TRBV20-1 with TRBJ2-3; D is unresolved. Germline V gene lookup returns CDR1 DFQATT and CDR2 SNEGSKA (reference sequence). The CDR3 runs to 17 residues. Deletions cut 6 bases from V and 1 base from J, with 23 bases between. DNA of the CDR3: TGCAGTGCCACCCGACCGAGCCGGAGCGTGGGCACAGATACGCAGTATTTT. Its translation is CSATRPSRSVGTDTQYF.

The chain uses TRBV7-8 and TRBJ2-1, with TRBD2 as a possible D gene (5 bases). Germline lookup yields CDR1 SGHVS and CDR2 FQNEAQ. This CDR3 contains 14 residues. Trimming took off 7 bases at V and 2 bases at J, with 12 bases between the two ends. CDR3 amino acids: CASKKRGTYNEQFF. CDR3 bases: TGTGCCAGCAAGAAACGGGGTACCTACAATGAGCAGTTCTTC.

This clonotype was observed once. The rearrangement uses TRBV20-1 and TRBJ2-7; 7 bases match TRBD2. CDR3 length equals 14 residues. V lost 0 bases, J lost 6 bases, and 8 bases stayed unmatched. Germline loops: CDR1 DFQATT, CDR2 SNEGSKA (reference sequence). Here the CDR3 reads CSARDYASGFEQYF. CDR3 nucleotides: TGCAGTGCTAGAGATTATGCTAGCGGATTCGAGCAGTACTTC.